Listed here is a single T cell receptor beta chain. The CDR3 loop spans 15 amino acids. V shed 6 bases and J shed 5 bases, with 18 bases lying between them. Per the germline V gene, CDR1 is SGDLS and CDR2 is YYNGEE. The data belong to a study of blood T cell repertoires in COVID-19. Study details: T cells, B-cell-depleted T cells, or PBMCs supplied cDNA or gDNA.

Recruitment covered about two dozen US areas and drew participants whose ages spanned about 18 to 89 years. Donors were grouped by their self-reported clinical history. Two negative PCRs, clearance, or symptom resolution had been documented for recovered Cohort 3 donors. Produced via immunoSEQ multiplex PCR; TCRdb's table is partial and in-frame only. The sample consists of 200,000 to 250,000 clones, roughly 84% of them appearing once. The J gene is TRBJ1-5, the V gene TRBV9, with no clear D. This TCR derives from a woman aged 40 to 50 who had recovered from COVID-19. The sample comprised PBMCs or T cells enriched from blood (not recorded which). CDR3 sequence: CASTNSRAAHQPQHF. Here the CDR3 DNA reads TGTGCCAGCACCAATTCGCGGGCCGCTCATCAGCCCCAGCATTTT.